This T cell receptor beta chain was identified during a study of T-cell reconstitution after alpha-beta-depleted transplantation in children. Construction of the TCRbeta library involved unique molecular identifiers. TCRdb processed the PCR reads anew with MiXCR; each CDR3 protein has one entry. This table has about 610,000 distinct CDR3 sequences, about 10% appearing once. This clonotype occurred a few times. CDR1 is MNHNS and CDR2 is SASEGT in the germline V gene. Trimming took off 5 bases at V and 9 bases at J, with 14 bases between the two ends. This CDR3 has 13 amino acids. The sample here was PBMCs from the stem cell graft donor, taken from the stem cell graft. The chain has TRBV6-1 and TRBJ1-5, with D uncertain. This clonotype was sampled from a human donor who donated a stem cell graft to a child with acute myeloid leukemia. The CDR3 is CASSQTGSAPQHF. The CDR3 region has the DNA TGTGCCAGCAGTCAAACGGGATCTGCGCCCCAGCATTTT.